This T cell receptor (beta chain) was sequenced in a study of response to subunit inactivated influenza vaccine. Each CDR3 protein is one row after TCRdb ran MiXCR on the RT-PCR reads. The top ten clones hold roughly 14% of a sample with fewer than 600,000 distinct CDR3 sequences, roughly 7.9% of them seen once. The CDR3 length is 15 residues. V dropped 4 bases and J dropped 4; count of bases not matched to a gene: 5. CDR1 SGHRS and CDR2 YFSETQ come from the germline V gene. Points from the study as a whole: It was suggested by the authors that few new T cells are recruited by each seasonal influenza vaccination.

This clonotype was counted ten times or more. The antigen is undetermined. The material was PBMCs from blood, obtained 23 to 25 months after vaccination. This sequence originates from a man between 50 and 75 years old who received an inactivated influenza vaccine. The V gene is TRBV5-1, the J gene TRBJ1-2; TRBD1 agrees at 12 bases. The CDR3 nucleotides read TGCGCCAGCAGCCTTGGGACAGGGGGCATCTATGGCTACACCTTC. Encoded protein: CASSLGTGGIYGYTF. Combining the CDR3 with reference TRBV5-1 and TRBJ1-2 gives the whole variable domain KAGVTQTPRYLIKTRGQQVTLSCSPISGHRSVSWYQQTPGQGLQFLFEYFSETQRNKGNFPGRFSGRQFSNSRSEMNVSTLELGDSALYLCASSLGTGGIYGYTFGSGTRLTVV.